Each of the 9 T cell receptor beta chains below was sequenced from the same sample in a study of CD8 T cells in ankylosing spondylitis. TCRdb itself ran the 5' RACE reads through MiXCR, one entry per CDR3 protein. The sample consists of 150,000 to 200,000 distinct CDR3 sequences, roughly 13% of them appearing once. The sequencing input was blood, either unsorted or a sorted T cell fraction (not recorded which). These receptors originate from a female donor with ankylosing spondylitis or in good health (not recorded which).

Of note for this clonotype: The conserved closing phenylalanine or tryptophan is absent in this CDR3, likely reflecting a read error. V is TRBV11-2 and J is TRBJ2-1, with no clear D. Germline values: CDR1 SGHAT, CDR2 FQNNGV. The length of the CDR3 is 13 residues. V shed 1 base and J shed 9 bases, with 10 bases lying between them. Here the CDR3 reads CASSLARSREQFY. CDR3 nucleotides: TGTGCCAGCAGCTTAGCCAGGAGCCGTGAGCAGTTCTAC.

This sequence joins TRBV7-9 and TRBJ2-1; D gene uncertain. Germline V CDR1 and CDR2: SEHNR, FQNEAQ (reference sequence). This CDR3 has 12 amino acids. The V gene lost 3 bases and the J gene lost 8 bases, with 8 bases spanning the gap. CDR3: CASSFGEDEQFF. CDR3 sequence (DNA): TGTGCCAGCAGCTTCGGAGAAGATGAGCAGTTCTTC.

Ten or more counts support this clonotype. The genes are TRBV12-3 or TRBV12-4 and TRBJ2-7; D gene ambiguous. Trimming left V 2 bases short and J 1 base short, with 6 bases between. The CDR3 is made up of 13 amino acids. The CDR3 sequence is CASSLRPSYEQYF. The CDR3 region has the DNA TGTGCCAGCAGTTTAAGACCGTCCTACGAGCAGTACTTC.

This clonotype was detected a few times. V gene TRBV6-1 combines with J gene TRBJ2-5, with D tentatively TRBD2 (6 bases). Germline V CDR1 and CDR2: MNHNS, SASEGT. The CDR3 consists of 14 residues. Trimming took 5 bases from V and 1 from J, leaving 11 bases between them. CDR3: CASSLLATQETQYF. The CDR3, as DNA: TGTGCCAGCAGTCTCCTAGCGACCCAAGAGACCCAGTACTTC.

The rearrangement links TRBV5-5 to TRBJ2-1; TRBD2 matches at 13 bases. Trimming took 5 bases from V and 2 from J; bases not matched to a gene: 4. The CDR3 is 16 amino acids. The germline V gene has CDR1 SGHKS and CDR2 YYEKEE (reference sequence). The DNA for the CDR3 is TGTGCCAGCAGACATGGGACTAGCGGGACCTACAATGAGCAGTTCTTC. Its protein product is CASRHGTSGTYNEQFF. Supplemented by reference TRBV5-5 and TRBJ2-1, the full variable domain reads DAGVTQSPTHLIKTRGQQVTLRCSPISGHKSVSWYQQVLGQGPQFIFQYYEKEERGRGNFPDRFSARQFPNYSSELNVNALLLGDSALYLCASRHGTSGTYNEQFFGPGTRLTVL.

To note about this clonotype: One base away lies a much larger clone, so this may be a sequencing read error. CDR3 sequence reads: CASSPSRSGDTIYF. The CDR3 coding sequence is TGTGCCAGCAGCCCCTCTCGTTCTGGAGACACCATATATTTT. The V call is TRBV7-8, the J call TRBJ1-3; no clear D. Looked up from germline, CDR1 is SGHVS and CDR2 is FQNEAQ. The CDR3 has 14 residues.

In its sample, this clonotype was seen many times. The chain uses TRBV12-3 or TRBV12-4 and TRBJ1-2; no definite D call. The CDR3 length is 12 residues. Trimming left V 3 bases short and J 4 bases short, with 6 bases between. CDR3 bases: TGTGCCAGCAGTTTCGGGATCTATGGCTACACCTTC. It yields the protein CASSFGIYGYTF.

Many counts were recorded for this clonotype. The CDR3 sequence: CASSDYSGNQPQHF. The CDR3, as DNA: TGTGCCAGCAGTGATTATTCGGGCAATCAGCCCCAGCATTTT. V and J are TRBV27 and TRBJ1-5; unclear D gene. Germline CDR1 reads MNHEY; CDR2 reads SMNVEV (reference sequence). CDR3 length: 14 amino acids. Trimming removed 5 bases at V and 2 bases at J, with 10 bases between.

In its sample, this clonotype was seen many times. The rearrangement links TRBV11-2 to TRBJ2-2, with D perhaps TRBD2 (5 bases). CDR3 length: 16 amino acids. Trimming took 6 bases from V and 0 from J, leaving 14 bases between them. Germline CDR1 reads SGHAT; CDR2 reads FQNNGV. The CDR3 DNA follows: TGTGCCAGCAGGGCGGTCAGCGGTCCGAACACCGGGGAGCTGTTTTTT. It codes for CASRAVSGPNTGELFF.